Following are 8 T cell receptor beta chains from one sample sequenced in a study of blood T cell repertoires in COVID-19. The data were produced by immunoSEQ multiplex PCR, yet TCRdb's version contains in-frame clones alone and is incomplete. The table records 250,000 or so clones, 84% of them present only once. Sequencing was done on a sample of peripheral blood. These receptors were collected from a middle-aged man who had recovered from COVID-19.

The chain couples TRBV5-1 to TRBJ2-7, with 9 bases lining up with TRBD2. Germline CDR1 and CDR2: SGHRS and YFSETQ. The CDR3 is 16 residues long. The V segment lost 0 bases and the J segment 2 bases; nucleotides outside the gene matches: 6. CDR3 bases: TGCGCCAGCAGCTTGGTAACTAGCGGGCAAACCTACGAGCAGTACTTC. Protein sequence: CASSLVTSGQTYEQYF.

The V and J genes are TRBV5-4 and TRBJ1-2; maybe TRBD1 (5 bases). CDR1 and CDR2 from the germline V gene are SGHNT and YYREEE (reference sequence). This CDR3 has 13 residues. V dropped 4 bases and J dropped 5 bases, with 12 bases sitting between them. The CDR3: CASSGPAGYGYTF. The CDR3 region has the DNA TGTGCCAGCAGCGGCCCTGCAGGGTATGGCTACACCTTC.

The rearrangement uses TRBV9 and TRBJ2-3; TRBD2 matches at 15 bases. This CDR3 is built from 17 residues. J lost 2 bases, V lost 4 bases, and 5 bases had no gene match. Germline CDR1 SGDLS, CDR2 YYNGEE. CDR3 DNA sequence: TGTGCCAGCAGCCCCGGACTAGCGGGGGGGGTCACAGATACGCAGTATTTT. Its protein is CASSPGLAGGVTDTQYF.

This clone was seen only once. J is TRBJ2-3 and V is TRBV13, with 7 bases aligning to TRBD2. The germline V gene encodes CDR1 PRHDT and CDR2 FYEKMQ (reference sequence). V trimming: 5 bases; J trimming: 0 bases; junction bases outside the gene matches: 5. The length of the CDR3 is 15 residues. The DNA of the CDR3 is TGTGCCAGCAGCACCTCGCGGGGGAGCACAGATACGCAGTATTTT. This gives the protein CASSTSRGSTDTQYF.

This clone was recorded once. The rearrangement joins TRBV30 to TRBJ1-5, with D unresolved. CDR3 size: 13 residues. V was pared by 2 bases and J by 5 bases, with 10 bases between. Germline lookup yields CDR1 GTSNPN and CDR2 SVGIG (reference sequence). CDR3 amino acids: CAWSREGDQPQHF. The CDR3 DNA reads as TGTGCCTGGAGTCGAGAGGGAGATCAGCCCCAGCATTTT.

The chain is built from TRBV27 and TRBJ2-5; 10 bases agree with TRBD2. The V segment lost 5 bases and the J segment 3 bases; nucleotides outside the gene matches: 9. Germline assignment: CDR1 MNHEY and CDR2 SMNVEV (reference sequence). The CDR3 covers 16 residues. In DNA, the CDR3 is TGTGCCAGCAGTCCATTAGCGGGAGGCCCGAAAGAGACCCAGTACTTC. Its protein is CASSPLAGGPKETQYF.

This chain uses TRBV10-1 with TRBJ2-1; 7 bases align to TRBD2. The V segment lost 4 bases and the J segment 8 bases; nucleotides outside the gene matches: 8. This CDR3 spans 14 amino acids. The germline gives CDR1 WNHNN, CDR2 SYGVQD (reference sequence). CDR3 amino acids: CASSVASGWDEQFF. The CDR3 DNA sequence: TGCGCCAGCAGTGTTGCTAGCGGCTGGGATGAGCAGTTCTTC.

This clone showed up just a few times. The chain joins TRBV4-1 to TRBJ2-7, with 7 positions matching TRBD1. The CDR3 length is 15 residues. J lost 0 bases, V lost 3 bases, and 5 bases had no gene match. Per the germline V gene, CDR1 is MGHRA and CDR2 is YSYEKL. The CDR3 DNA reads as TGCGCCAGCAGCCACCACTCAGGGGGCTCCTACGAGCAGTACTTC. Its protein product is CASSHHSGGSYEQYF.